This TCR beta chain was retrieved from a study of blood T cell repertoires in COVID-19. The germline CDR1 and CDR2 sequences are SEHNR and FQNEAQ (reference sequence). This CDR3 is built from 13 residues. V lost 8 bases and J lost 4; bases outside the gene matches: 4. Assay used: immunoSEQ multiplex PCR; TCRdb lists only in-frame clones, some missing. The top ten hold more than 5% of the sample, which has under 300,000 clones, 83% seen once. Sequenced: peripheral blood. V and J are TRBV7-9 and TRBJ2-7, with TRBD1 matching over 11 bases. The sequence was collected from a human donor in a cohort sampled during active COVID-19. The CDR3 is CASLGQGAYEQYF. The DNA for the CDR3 is TGTGCCAGCCTAGGACAGGGGGCTTACGAGCAGTACTTC.